This T cell receptor beta chain was documented in a study of Ad26.COV2.S vaccination and SARS-CoV-2 variants. The overall study: Donor had been placed in the Ad26.COV2.S arm of the COV1001 trial.

This CDR3 has 13 amino acids. The V gene's germline CDR1 is WSHSY and CDR2 SAAADI. V lost 1 base, J lost 14 bases, and 15 bases lay in between. Assay: immunoSEQ multiplex PCR; the TCRdb copy retains only in-frame clones and omits some. Here the sample spans 410,000 or so clones, roughly 90% being singletons. Described treatment: roughly 20 received Ad26.COV2.S at low or high dose, single or two shots; 5 received placebo; per-sample allocation not given. All samples were drawn on day 63, counting from the first vaccine or placebo injection. Wuhan-strain SARS-CoV-2 spike was expressed by the Ad26 vector that made up the vaccine.

This sample comprised peripheral blood, obtained in a trial of Ad26.COV2.S vaccine versus placebo. The chain employs TRBV10-2 and TRBJ2-4; D is unresolved. This receptor was obtained from a person aged 18-60 years who received the Ad26.COV2.S COVID-19 vaccine or a placebo. The CDR3 loop is CASSEFQGPREYF. CDR3 nucleotides: TGCGCCAGCAGTGAGTTTCAAGGACCGCGAGAGTACTTC.